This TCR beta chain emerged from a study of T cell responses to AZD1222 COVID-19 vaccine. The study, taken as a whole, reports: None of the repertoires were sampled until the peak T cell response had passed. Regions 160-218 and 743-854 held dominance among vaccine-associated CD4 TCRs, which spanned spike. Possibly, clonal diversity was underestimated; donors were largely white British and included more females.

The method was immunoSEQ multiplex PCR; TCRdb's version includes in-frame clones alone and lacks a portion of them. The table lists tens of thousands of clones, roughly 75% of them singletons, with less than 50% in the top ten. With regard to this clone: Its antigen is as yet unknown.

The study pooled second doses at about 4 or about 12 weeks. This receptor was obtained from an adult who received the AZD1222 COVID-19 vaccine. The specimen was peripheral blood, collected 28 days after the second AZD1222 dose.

The CDR3 nucleotides read TGCGCCAGCAGCTTGGCTCCTAAAGGGAGAGAGACCCAGTACTTC. Its protein is CASSLAPKGRETQYF. The genes are TRBV5-1 and TRBJ2-5; maybe TRBD2 (5 bases). Germline-derived CDR1 and CDR2 are SGHRS and YFSETQ. V was clipped by 0 bases and J by 4 bases, with 13 bases between them. The CDR3 contains 15 residues.